These T cell receptor beta chains were read from a single sample in a study of T-cell memory formation after mild COVID-19. TCRdb reprocessed the 5' RACE reads via MiXCR and lists one record per CDR3 protein. The sample includes 30,000 to 45,000 distinct CDR3 sequences, about 10% of them seen just once. Sequenced: PBMCs or a T cell subset sorted from them (not recorded which). Receptor source: a man aged 18 to 30 who had mild COVID-19 (a few samples of this study predate the infection). Cell type and time point are not known. The CDR3 runs from the conserved cysteine through the conserved F or W. Each record gives: clone size, J gene, D gene, V gene, CDR3 DNA, CDR3 protein. A D gene is named only where the DNA matches it firmly. The size of a clone is reported for some rows only, either as once, few or many, or as a class for expanded clones.

>many|TRBJ2-3|TRBD2|TRBV4-2
TGTGCCAGCAGCTCCGGGTCTAGCGGGGGCCCCACAGATACGCAGTATTTT
CASSSGSSGGPTDTQYF
>few|TRBJ2-3|TRBD2|TRBV23-1
TGCGCCAGCAGTCCGGGGTTGAGGCGGGGGGACACAGATACGCAGTATTTT
CASSPGLRRGDTDTQYF
>many|TRBJ2-3|TRBD1|TRBV4-3
TGCGCCAGCAGCCAAGATAGGACAGGGGCGAGCACAGATACGCAGTATTTT
CASSQDRTGASTDTQYF
>many|TRBJ2-2|TRBD2|TRBV7-3
TGTGCCAGCAGCCCGGGACTAGCGGGCACCGGGGAGCTGTTTTTT
CASSPGLAGTGELFF
>many|TRBJ2-3|-|TRBV7-9
TGTGCCAGCAGCTTAGTGGGAACAGATACGCAGTATTTT
CASSLVGTDTQYF
>many|TRBJ1-4|-|TRBV4-1
TGCGCCAGCAGCCAAGGTGCAGGGGTTACGGGAAAACTGTTTTTT
CASSQGAGVTGKLFF
>-|TRBJ2-5|-|TRBV29-1
TGCAGCGTTACACAGGGTCGGGAGACCCAGTACTTC
CSVTQGRETQYF
>many|TRBJ1-3|-|TRBV7-6
TGTGCCAGCAGCGGGGGGAACTCTGGAAACACCATATATTTT
CASSGGNSGNTIYF
>once|TRBJ2-7|TRBD1|TRBV6-2/TRBV6-3
TGTGCCAGCAGTCACCGGACAGGGTTGAACGAGCAGTACTTC
CASSHRTGLNEQYF
>many|TRBJ1-6|-|TRBV20-1
TGCAGTGCCCCTCCCGGGCAGGGCCATAATTCACCCCTCCACTTT
CSAPPGQGHNSPLHF
>few|TRBJ2-7|-|TRBV7-3
TGTGCCAGCAGCTTAAGGCGGGGGCAGGAGCAGTACTTC
CASSLRRGQEQYF
>many|TRBJ2-3|-|TRBV5-1
TGCGCCAGCAGCTCCCGGGACCCGAGGGCAGATACGCAGTATTTT
CASSSRDPRADTQYF
>many|TRBJ1-6|-|TRBV7-9
TGTGCCAGCAGCTCCATCGGCCCCCTGAGCTCCTATAATTCACCCCTCCACTTT
CASSSIGPLSSYNSPLHF
>many|TRBJ2-5|-|TRBV7-9
TGTGCCAGCAGCTTAGAGGTAGAGACCCAGTACTTC
CASSLEVETQYF
>many|TRBJ2-3|-|TRBV5-6
TGTGCCAGCAGCTCAACTCTCACAGATACGCAGTATTTT
CASSSTLTDTQYF
>many|TRBJ2-2|-|TRBV7-2
TGTGCCAGCAGCTTACAAGGGGCCCCCACCGGGGAGCTGTTTTTT
CASSLQGAPTGELFF
>many|TRBJ1-2|-|TRBV7-2
TGTGCCAGCAGCTCCCGAAGGCAGGGCAGCTCCCTCGTTGGCTACACCTTC
CASSSRRQGSSLVGYTF
>many|TRBJ2-7|TRBD1|TRBV4-3
TGCGCCAGCAGCCCCTGGACAGGGGCGTACGAGCAGTACTTC
CASSPWTGAYEQYF
>many|TRBJ2-6|-|TRBV14
TGTGCCAGCAGCCAGGGCCACTCTGGGGCCAACGTCCTGACTTTC
CASSQGHSGANVLTF
>many|TRBJ1-6|TRBD1|TRBV3-1
TGTGCCAGCAGCCAAATTTTAGGACAGGGAGGTTCACCCCTCCACTTT
CASSQILGQGGSPLHF
>few|TRBJ1-5|-|TRBV6-2/TRBV6-3
TGTGCCAGTTCCTTTAGGGAGTACGATCAGCCCCAGCATTTT
CASSFREYDQPQHF
>many|TRBJ1-3|-|TRBV12-3/TRBV12-4
TGTGCCAGCAGTTTAGGAAGTCTCTCTGGAAACACCATATATTTT
CASSLGSLSGNTIYF
>-|TRBJ1-2|TRBD1|TRBV20-1
TGCAGTGCTAGAGCAAGACAGGGGCGGAGCTATGGCTACACCTTC
CSARARQGRSYGYTF
>many|TRBJ2-2|TRBD1|TRBV7-9
TGTGCCAGCAGCTTTCTCCCGACAGGGAGCACCGGGGAGCTGTTTTTT
CASSFLPTGSTGELFF
>many|TRBJ2-7|TRBD2|TRBV6-1
TGTGCCAGCAGTGATACGGGACTAGGGTCTCACGAGCAGTACTTC
CASSDTGLGSHEQYF
>many|TRBJ1-6|TRBD1|TRBV7-2
TGTGCCAGCCGAGGACAGGGAGGGACTAATTCACCCCTCCACTTT
CASRGQGGTNSPLHF
>many|TRBJ1-2|-|TRBV5-6
TGTGCCAGCAGCCCGGGGGCCTATGGCTACACCTTC
CASSPGAYGYTF
>many|TRBJ2-3|-|TRBV9
TGTGCCAGCAGCGTCGGAACGACAGGATCGGATACGCAGTATTTT
CASSVGTTGSDTQYF
>many|TRBJ1-3|-|TRBV7-2
TGTGCCAGCAGCTTCGGACAGAGCAACTCTGGAAACACCATATATTTT
CASSFGQSNSGNTIYF
>-|TRBJ2-7|-|TRBV9
TGTGCCAGCAGCGTAGGTGGGGCCGGGTACTCCTACGAGCAGTACTTC
CASSVGGAGYSYEQYF
>many|TRBJ1-1|-|TRBV18
TGTGCCAGCTCACAAACCGTGGCAGCGAACACTGAAGCTTTCTTT
CASSQTVAANTEAFF
>many|TRBJ2-3|TRBD2|TRBV15
TGTGCCACCAGCGGAGGACTAGCGAGCACAGATACGCAGTATTTT
CATSGGLASTDTQYF
>-|TRBJ1-2|-|TRBV2
TGTGCCAGCAGTGAAGCAGCCTATTGCTACACCTTC
CASSEAAYCYTF
>-|TRBJ1-1|-|TRBV5-4
TGTGCCAGCAGCCCAAACAGGGTCATGAACACTGAAGCTTTCTTT
CASSPNRVMNTEAFF
>many|TRBJ2-2|-|TRBV11-2
TGTGCCAGCAGCTTAGATTCGAGAAGGGTCCTTCTAACCCCCCACGGGGAGCTGTTTTTT
CASSLDSRRVLLTPHGELFF
>many|TRBJ2-2|-|TRBV18
TGTGCCAGCTCACCCCAGGGTGACGCCGGGGAGCTGTTTTTT
CASSPQGDAGELFF
>many|TRBJ2-1|-|TRBV4-3
TGCGCCAGCAGCTTCGGATGGAGTTTCGACAATGAGCAGTTCTTC
CASSFGWSFDNEQFF
>-|TRBJ2-3|-|TRBV10-2
TGCGCCAGCAGTGAGCAGGGTCAAGATACGCAGTATTTT
CASSEQGQDTQYF
>many|TRBJ2-7|TRBD2|TRBV27
TGTGCCAGCAGTAACATAGCGGGGGTCAACGAGCAGTACTTC
CASSNIAGVNEQYF
>many|TRBJ1-2|-|TRBV6-2/TRBV6-3
TGTGCCAGCAGGATGGACAGAAACTATGGCTACACCTTC
CASRMDRNYGYTF
>many|TRBJ2-3|-|TRBV7-2
TGTGCCAGCAGCCGAAGGGGAAACACAGATACGCAGTATTTT
CASSRRGNTDTQYF
>-|TRBJ2-3|TRBD1|TRBV5-1
TGCGCCAGCAGTTCGGACAGGAGTCGGACAGATACGCAGTATTTT
CASSSDRSRTDTQYF
>-|TRBJ2-1|TRBD2|TRBV2
TGTGCCAGCGTTAGTGGCGGGGGGGCCGTCTTGCAGTTCTTC
CASVSGGGAVLQFF
>many|TRBJ1-1|TRBD1|TRBV7-2
TGTGCCAGCAGCAACCGACAGGGGAACACTGAAGCTTTCTTT
CASSNRQGNTEAFF
>many|TRBJ2-7|-|TRBV27
TGTGCCAGCAGTTTTGGGGGGAGCTCCTACGAGCAGTACTTC
CASSFGGSSYEQYF
>many|TRBJ2-5|-|TRBV7-2
TGTGCCAGCAGTTTCCCTTACGCAGGGGGGAGAGAGACCCAGTACTTC
CASSFPYAGGRETQYF
>few|TRBJ1-6|-|TRBV7-2
TGTGCCAGCAGCTTACAGGCAGTAAGGGGGGCCGCGGATAATTCACCCCTCCACTTT
CASSLQAVRGAADNSPLHF
>many|TRBJ1-5|-|TRBV20-1
TGCAGTGCTGGAGGGACCTCAGGCAATCAGCCCCAGCATTTT
CSAGGTSGNQPQHF
>many|TRBJ2-1|-|TRBV4-3
TGCGCCAGCAGCCAAGATTGGGACAATGAGCAGTTCTTC
CASSQDWDNEQFF
>-|TRBJ1-1|-|TRBV7-2
TGTGCCAGCAGCTTATTCATGGTCACTGAAGCTTTCTTT
CASSLFMVTEAFF
>-|TRBJ2-7|-|TRBV29-1
TGCAGCGTTGTTGGCCGCGACTCCTACGAGCAGTACTTC
CSVVGRDSYEQYF
>few|TRBJ1-5|-|TRBV12-3/TRBV12-4
TGTGCCAGCAGTGATAGGGCTGAGCAGCCCCAGCATTTT
CASSDRAEQPQHF
>many|TRBJ1-3|-|TRBV7-2
TGTGCCAGCAGCTCAGGGAACTCTGGAAACACCATATATTTT
CASSSGNSGNTIYF
>-|TRBJ2-5|-|TRBV7-2
TGTGCCAGCAGCTTAGGGATGGCGGAGACCCAGTACTTC
CASSLGMAETQYF
>many|TRBJ2-2|-|TRBV7-3
TGTGCCAGCAGCCCTACGACTAACATAAACACCGGGGAGCTGTTTTTT
CASSPTTNINTGELFF
>many|TRBJ2-7|-|TRBV6-6
TGTGCCAGCAGGACAAACTCCTACGAGCAGTACTTC
CASRTNSYEQYF
>-|TRBJ2-1|-|TRBV25-1
TGTGCCAGCAGTGTACGGGGGGCCGAGAACAATGAGCAGTTCTTC
CASSVRGAENNEQFF
>many|TRBJ2-5|-|TRBV15
TGTGCCACCAGCCGGACAGTCCAAGAGACCCAGTACTTC
CATSRTVQETQYF
>-|TRBJ1-6|-|TRBV7-2
TGTGCCAGCATGCCCCCGGGACATCCCAATTCACCCCTCCACTTT
CASMPPGHPNSPLHF